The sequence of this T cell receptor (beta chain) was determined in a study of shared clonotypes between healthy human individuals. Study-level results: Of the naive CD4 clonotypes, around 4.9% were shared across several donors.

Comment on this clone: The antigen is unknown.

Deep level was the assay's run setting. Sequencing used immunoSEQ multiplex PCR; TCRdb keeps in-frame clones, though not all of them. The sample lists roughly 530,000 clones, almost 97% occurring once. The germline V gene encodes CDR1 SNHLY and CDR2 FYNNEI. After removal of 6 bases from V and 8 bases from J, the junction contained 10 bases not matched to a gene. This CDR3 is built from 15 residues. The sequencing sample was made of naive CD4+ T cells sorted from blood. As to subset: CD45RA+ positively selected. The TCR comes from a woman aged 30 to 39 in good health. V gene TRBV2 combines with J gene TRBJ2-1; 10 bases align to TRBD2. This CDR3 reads CASRELAGYLDEQFF. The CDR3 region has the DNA TGTGCCAGCAGGGAACTAGCGGGATATTTAGATGAGCAGTTCTTC.